This record concerns one TCR beta chain sequence. Its antigen is not yet known. No much larger clone exists at a distance of one base, and base qualities are not known. Reading the label with the study, this specimen's time point is: cycle 1 day 1 (C1D1), immediately before nivolumab initiation. Every trial patient had relapsed following autologous stem cell transplantation, and prior brentuximab vedotin exposure was what differed among cohorts A, B and C. The trial cohort was composed of approximately 60 patients with relapsed/refractory classical Hodgkin lymphoma, for whom complete response, partial response or progressive disease was recorded as best overall response. In the multi-cohort phase II CheckMate 205 trial, trial patients received single-agent nivolumab. An independent review committee assessed best overall response using the 2007 International Working Group response criteria. Trial PBMCs were collected just before the start of nivolumab (C1D1) and during therapy at cycle 2 day 1 and cycle 4 day 1. Peripheral blood was collected in 8 mL Vacutainer Cell Preparation Tubes, from which PBMCs were isolated by centrifugation and then cryopreserved.

The sample originates from a study of PD-1 blockade in classical Hodgkin lymphoma (dated by TCRdb to the early 2020s). Notes on the research overall: Nivolumab dosing was 3 mg/kg intravenously every 2 weeks, continuing until either disease progression or unacceptable toxicity. A peripheral blood immune signature of response to PD-1 blockade in classical Hodgkin lymphoma was defined using TCR beta sequencing and CyTOF.

Inclusive of the bounding cysteine and phenylalanine, the CDR3 is 13 residues long. The entry retains the CDR3 DNA only, 39 bases that are in frame from base 1. The germline V gene (reference sequence) supplies CDR1 MNHNY and CDR2 SVGAGI. A distance of 10 bases separates the germline ends of V and J, which lose 7 bases and 2 bases respectively. What the study reported, not specific to this receptor: Trial patients with a complete response had baseline diversity similar to that of newly diagnosed patients, while partial responders and progressors had significantly lower diversity. Baseline TCR diversity was reported as lower in newly diagnosed patients than in healthy donors, and lower still in relapsed/refractory patients. Lower diversity was seen in patients whose nivolumab began less than 1 year after ASCT, and these patients were left out of later analyses so that immune reconstitution would not confound the results. The study was limited to a single clinical trial cohort, and causes of repertoire differences, possibly disease activity or prior therapy, remained undefined. CD4+ but not CD8+ TCR diversity rose significantly by C4D1 (p=0.0027 vs p=0.16), most apparent in complete responders (p=0.02).

Genomic DNA was isolated using the Qiagen DNeasy kit from unsorted PBMCs as well as from negatively selected CD4+ and CD8+ fractions. TCR beta CDR3 regions were amplified by immunoSEQ multiplex PCR using primers annealing to V and J segments. A synthetic immune receptor repertoire was used to minimize amplification bias, and any residual bias was removed computationally once sequencing was done. The original pipeline was this. Custom Python scripts were used to quantify repertoire diversity as the Shannon entropy index. Unsorted, CD4+ and CD8+ repertoires were analyzed separately, except for combined analyses in which CD4+ and CD8+ sequences were merged in silico. A clone counted as expanded when the clone's frequency after treatment rose at least 2-fold relative to C1D1, and clones undetected at baseline were given a pseudocount of 0.5. Singleton clones were defined as clones with 0 or 1 copy at C1D1, and non-singleton clones were defined as clones with 2 or more copies. Clones expanded in unsorted samples were labelled as CD4+, CD8+ or unknown by matching protein sequences in sorted samples from the same patient. Diversity changes from C1D1 to C4D1 were tested in paired samples using Wilcoxon tests. TCRdb carries this immuneACCESS record with in-frame sequences only. Its versions omit some clonotypes, under half of them owing to an unresolved V gene in the studies checked, with the rest unexplained. V and J calls and clone size follow that table, whereas D and trimming were derived from the DNA. The sample table shows 50,000 to 75,000 clones, and approximately 90% are seen once. The ten most abundant clones make up around an eighth of the sample.

The chain employs TRBV6-6 and TRBJ2-3; a confident D gene designation cannot be given. The sequence was obtained from a human donor with classical Hodgkin lymphoma. The material sequenced was peripheral blood mononuclear cells (PBMCs), taken at baseline. CDR3 reads: CASTRPNTDTQYF. At the DNA level, the sequence is TGTGCCAGCACCCGCCCCAACACAGATACGCAGTATTTT.